The clone carrying this T cell receptor beta chain has at least ten counts. Antigen: not known. Study outcomes and limitations: In terms of TCR gene usage, tumor memory CD4+ T cells clustered together with blood and lymph node memory CD4+ cells, as well as with lymph node naive CD4+ cells.

CD4+CD45RO+CD25- cells were isolated as memory CD4+ T cells. Constant-region reverse primers amplified full-length variable regions, followed by semi-nested Nested Universal Primer A PCR. TCRdb reanalysed the 5' RACE reads using MiXCR and keeps one entry per CDR3 protein. Of tens of thousands of distinct CDR3 sequences listed, 25% to 35% are singletons. Germline V CDR1 and CDR2: SGDLS, YYNGEE. The CDR3 runs to 15 residues. Trimming removed 4 bases from V and 6 bases from J; junction bases left unmatched: 10. The TCR was taken from a female donor with breast cancer. Sequenced material: tumor-infiltrating memory CD4+ T cells sorted from the breast tumor. The subset is: memory CD4+ T cells, CD4+CD45RO+CD25-. The chain joins TRBV9 to TRBJ2-3; the match to TRBD2 covers 8 bases. The CDR3 loop is CASSTQVAGKDTQYF. CDR3 nucleotides: TGTGCCAGCAGCACCCAGGTAGCGGGAAAGGATACGCAGTATTTT. Complete variable domain (other parts from reference TRBV9 and TRBJ2-3): DSGVTQTPKHLITATGQRVTLRCSPRSGDLSVYWYQQSLDQGLQFLIQYYNGEERAKGNILERFSAQQFPDLHSELNLSSLELGDSALYFCASSTQVAGKDTQYFGPGTRLTVL.